This T cell receptor beta chain was profiled in a study of cytotoxic CD8 clonotypes in ibrutinib-treated CLL. Study-wide context: The study recorded mean values of approximately 260,000 productive templates and approximately 100,000 productive rearrangements per sample.

Using immunoSEQ multiplex PCR, the repertoire was profiled, and TCRdb retains in-frame clones only, with some absent. The data contain some 200,000 clones, more than 65% of them singletons. This clone was observed once. Sample: PBMCs, taken after 12 months of ibrutinib treatment. This sequence was found in a human donor with chronic lymphocytic leukemia.

This CDR3 reads CASASNPYEQYF. The CDR3 nucleotides are TGTGCCAGCGCGTCGAATCCCTACGAGCAGTACTTC. This chain joins TRBV6-5 and TRBJ2-7, with no clear D. V lost 8 bases, J lost 2 bases, and 10 bases lay in between. The CDR3 length is 12 residues. CDR1 is MNHEY, CDR2 SVGAGI, per germline.